This is a list of T cell receptor beta chains from one sample in a study of OX40 agonist ivuxolimab in advanced cancers. Libraries were prepared by immunoSEQ multiplex PCR; TCRdb keeps only in-frame clonotypes and omits some of them. The sample gives approximately 58,000 clones, around 83% of which show up once; about 2.9% is in the top ten. Sequencing was performed on CD4+ or CD8+ T cells sorted from blood, taken in a trial of the OX40 agonist ivuxolimab. The origin of the receptors is an adult with an advanced solid tumor such as melanoma, head and neck, liver or kidney cancer. Both conserved end residues are part of each CDR3. D genes are given only for firm matches. Clone size, where shown, is once, few, many, or a class for clones that have expanded.

J gene,V gene,CDR3 length,clone size,D gene,CDR3 protein,CDR3 DNA
TRBJ2-1,TRBV28,13,.,.,CASSGLNYNEQFF,TGTGCCAGCAGTGGACTAAACTACAATGAGCAGTTCTTC
TRBJ1-3,TRBV6-1,14,many,.,CASRLGGRGNTIYF,TGTGCCAGCCGTTTAGGGGGGCGAGGAAACACCATATATTTT
TRBJ1-1,TRBV30,11,.,.,CAWSVLGEAFF,TGTGCCTGGAGTGTCTTAGGAGAAGCTTTCTTT
TRBJ2-7,TRBV18,14,.,.,CASSPGTDSYEQYF,TGTGCCAGCTCACCCGGGACTGACTCCTACGAGCAGTACTTC
TRBJ1-2,TRBV23-1,14,few,.,CASRPSGDYYGYTF,TGCGCCAGCAGACCGTCAGGGGACTACTATGGCTACACCTTC
TRBJ2-3,TRBV28,11,.,.,CASGDTDTQYF,TGTGCCAGCGGAGACACAGATACGCAGTATTTT
TRBJ2-7,TRBV9,16,.,TRBD2,CASSPSGTSGFYEQYF,TGTGCCAGCAGCCCTTCAGGGACTAGCGGGTTTTACGAGCAGTACTTC
TRBJ2-3,TRBV7-8,16,.,TRBD2,CASSPRAGAPTDTQYF,TGTGCCAGCAGCCCTAGAGCGGGGGCCCCCACAGATACGCAGTATTTT
TRBJ1-5,TRBV9,15,.,.,CASSPGHYSNQPQHF,TGTGCCAGCAGCCCTGGACACTATAGCAATCAGCCCCAGCATTTT
TRBJ1-6,TRBV30,13,.,.,CAWSLFSNSPLHF,TGTGCCTGGAGTCTCTTCTCTAATTCACCCCTCCACTTT
TRBJ1-6,TRBV6-1,15,once,TRBD1,CASSKAGTGGSPLHF,TGTGCCAGCAGTAAAGCCGGGACAGGGGGTTCACCCCTCCACTTT
TRBJ2-5,TRBV7-3,13,.,.,CASSPSQGETQYF,TGTGCCAGCAGCCCCTCTCAAGGCGAGACCCAGTACTTC
TRBJ1-1,TRBV19,14,.,TRBD1,CASSRQGLGTEAFF,TGTGCCAGTAGCAGACAGGGTCTAGGGACTGAAGCTTTCTTT
TRBJ1-1,TRBV19,13,.,TRBD1,CASSDRGTTEAFF,TGTGCCAGCTCGGACAGGGGGACCACTGAAGCTTTCTTT
TRBJ1-4,TRBV5-6,14,.,TRBD1,CASSWTGGSEKLFF,TGTGCCAGCAGCTGGACAGGGGGCAGTGAAAAACTGTTTTTT
TRBJ1-6,TRBV6-5,14,.,.,CASRQESYNSPLHF,TGTGCCAGCAGACAGGAGTCCTATAATTCACCCCTCCACTTT
TRBJ1-3,TRBV6-5,14,.,.,CASTQGGSGNTIYF,TGTGCCAGCACCCAGGGAGGATCTGGAAACACCATATATTTT
TRBJ1-4,TRBV5-5,15,.,.,CASSYRLREGEKLFF,TGTGCCAGCAGCTATAGATTGAGGGAGGGTGAAAAACTGTTTTTT
TRBJ2-5,TRBV9,15,.,.,CASSVGLGIQETQYF,TGTGCCAGCAGCGTAGGCTTGGGAATCCAAGAGACCCAGTACTTC
TRBJ1-2,TRBV2,13,few,TRBD1,CASKGQDNYGYTF,TGTGCCAGCAAGGGACAGGACAACTATGGCTACACCTTC
TRBJ1-4,TRBV5-3,16,few,TRBD1,CARSADRGSTNEKLFF,TGTGCCAGAAGCGCGGACAGGGGCTCAACTAATGAAAAACTGTTTTTT
TRBJ2-1,TRBV28,16,.,TRBD2,CASSARTSGRGNEQFF,TGTGCCAGCAGTGCCAGGACTAGCGGGAGAGGCAATGAGCAGTTCTTC
TRBJ1-5,TRBV10-3,18,.,TRBD1,CAISGGTGGSLSNQPQHF,TGTGCCATCAGTGGAGGGACAGGGGGATCGCTGAGCAATCAGCCCCAGCATTTT
TRBJ2-3,TRBV7-9,15,.,.,CASSLVQGLRDTQYF,TGTGCCAGCAGCTTAGTTCAGGGTTTGAGAGATACGCAGTATTTT
TRBJ1-2,TRBV2,13,.,.,CASSRTDNYGYTF,TGTGCCAGCAGTCGGACAGACAACTATGGCTACACCTTC
TRBJ2-3,TRBV11-2,15,few,.,CASSLHRFSTDTQYF,TGTGCCAGCAGCTTACATCGGTTTAGCACAGATACGCAGTATTTT
TRBJ2-7,TRBV14,12,.,.,CASSLGRDEQYF,TGTGCCAGCAGTCTGGGAAGAGACGAGCAGTACTTC
TRBJ2-5,TRBV7-3,12,.,.,CASSQGGETQYF,TGTGCCAGCAGCCAGGGAGGAGAGACCCAGTACTTC
TRBJ1-2,TRBV7-3,13,.,.,CASSAGGFDGYTF,TGTGCCAGCAGCGCGGGGGGTTTCGATGGCTACACCTTC
TRBJ1-1,TRBV27,15,.,.,CASSSYIGQNTEAFF,TGTGCCAGCAGTTCTTACATAGGACAGAACACTGAAGCTTTCTTT
TRBJ2-3,TRBV27,17,.,TRBD2,CASSLYGTRSSTDTQYF,TGTGCCAGCAGTTTGTATGGGACTAGGTCTAGCACAGATACGCAGTATTTT
TRBJ2-2,TRBV6-6,13,.,.,CASSYKGPGELFF,TGTGCCAGCAGTTACAAGGGGCCCGGGGAGCTGTTTTTT
TRBJ1-1,TRBV7-2,15,once,.,CASSLGGGPGREAFF,TGTGCCAGCAGCTTAGGTGGAGGGCCCGGGCGTGAAGCTTTCTTT
TRBJ2-7,TRBV5-1,15,once,TRBD1,CASSLEAGGPYEQYF,TGCGCCAGCAGCTTGGAAGCAGGGGGCCCCTACGAGCAGTACTTC
TRBJ2-7,TRBV18,15,.,.,CASSPARAGEGEQYF,TGTGCCAGCTCACCCGCTCGGGCAGGGGAAGGCGAGCAGTACTTC
TRBJ2-7,TRBV5-1,13,.,TRBD1,CASSWDRMNEQYF,TGCGCCAGCAGCTGGGACAGAATGAACGAGCAGTACTTC
TRBJ2-1,TRBV29-1,12,.,.,CSVEDSGTGGFF,TGCAGCGTTGAAGACTCCGGTACTGGGGGGTTCTTC
TRBJ1-1,TRBV18,14,.,TRBD1,CASSQDRVNTEAFF,TGTGCCAGCTCGCAAGACAGGGTGAACACTGAAGCTTTCTTT
TRBJ1-1,TRBV6-4,13,.,.,CASSPSRDAEAFF,TGTGCCAGCAGTCCTTCCCGGGACGCTGAAGCTTTCTTT
TRBJ2-7,TRBV6-5,15,.,TRBD1,CASRATRDSVYEQYF,TGTGCCAGCAGAGCAACCCGGGACAGTGTCTACGAGCAGTACTTC
TRBJ2-3,TRBV14,14,.,.,CASSFRQHTDTQYF,TGTGCCAGCAGCTTCAGACAGCACACAGATACGCAGTATTTT
TRBJ2-3,TRBV7-2,15,.,.,CASSVGGGRTDTQYF,TGTGCCAGCAGCGTGGGGGGCGGGAGAACAGATACGCAGTATTTT
TRBJ2-7,TRBV7-3,16,few,TRBD1,CASSQKTGTGSYEQYF,TGTGCCAGCAGCCAAAAAACCGGGACAGGGTCCTACGAGCAGTACTTC
TRBJ1-2,TRBV7-8,17,.,TRBD1,CASSLRDRDYRFYGYTF,TGTGCCAGCAGCTTAAGGGACAGGGACTATCGCTTCTATGGCTACACCTTC
TRBJ2-3,TRBV15,16,.,.,CATSKPYEEGTDTQYF,TGTGCCACCAGCAAGCCGTATGAGGAGGGCACAGATACGCAGTATTTT
TRBJ2-2,TRBV19,16,.,TRBD1,CASNQPRDRPTGELFF,TGTGCCAGTAACCAACCAAGGGACAGGCCGACCGGGGAGCTGTTTTTT
TRBJ1-5,TRBV21-1,15,.,.,CASSNRGTGNQPQHF,TGTGCCAGCAGCAACCGCGGGACAGGGAATCAGCCCCAGCATTTT
TRBJ2-7,TRBV5-4,15,.,TRBD2,CASSLPGLAAVEQYF,TGTGCCAGCAGCTTACCGGGACTAGCGGCGGTTGAGCAGTACTTC
TRBJ2-1,TRBV7-3,15,.,TRBD2,CASSFGTSGSNEQFF,TGTGCCAGCAGCTTCGGGACTAGCGGGAGCAATGAGCAGTTCTTC
TRBJ2-1,TRBV27,17,few,.,CASNLGIGRGSYNEQFF,TGTGCCAGCAACTTAGGGATCGGGCGGGGCTCCTACAATGAGCAGTTCTTC
TRBJ2-5,TRBV11-2,14,.,.,CASSLVGGEETQYF,TGTGCCAGCAGCTTAGTAGGAGGAGAAGAGACCCAGTACTTC
TRBJ1-4,TRBV6-1,15,.,TRBD1,CASSAGTVRGEKLFF,TGTGCCAGCAGTGCCGGGACAGTGAGGGGTGAAAAACTGTTTTTT
TRBJ2-1,TRBV5-6,15,once,TRBD2,CASSLITSGYNEQFF,TGTGCCAGCAGCTTAATAACTAGCGGTTACAATGAGCAGTTCTTC